The entry that follows covers one T cell receptor beta chain sequence. Its antigen is as yet unknown. A much larger clone lies a single base off, so this may be a read error. This specimen comes from a study of response to subunit inactivated influenza vaccine. Per the germline V gene, CDR1 is DFQATT and CDR2 is SNEGSKA (reference sequence). The CDR3 extends over 14 amino acids. Findings and caveats of the study: Few new T cells, the authors suggested, are recruited by each seasonal influenza vaccination.

From the RT-PCR reads, TCRdb called clonotypes with MiXCR, one entry per CDR3 protein. This table has over 400,000 distinct CDR3 sequences, approximately 9.9% appearing once. The chain employs TRBV20-1 and TRBJ2-3, with 7 bases matching TRBD1. The receptor's source is a man over 45 who received an inactivated influenza vaccine. The sequences come from PBMCs from blood, collected about 40 days after vaccination. The CDR3 loop reads CCARAGTVADTQYF. DNA of the CDR3: TGCTGTGCTAGAGCCGGGACAGTTGCAGATACGCAGTATTTT.